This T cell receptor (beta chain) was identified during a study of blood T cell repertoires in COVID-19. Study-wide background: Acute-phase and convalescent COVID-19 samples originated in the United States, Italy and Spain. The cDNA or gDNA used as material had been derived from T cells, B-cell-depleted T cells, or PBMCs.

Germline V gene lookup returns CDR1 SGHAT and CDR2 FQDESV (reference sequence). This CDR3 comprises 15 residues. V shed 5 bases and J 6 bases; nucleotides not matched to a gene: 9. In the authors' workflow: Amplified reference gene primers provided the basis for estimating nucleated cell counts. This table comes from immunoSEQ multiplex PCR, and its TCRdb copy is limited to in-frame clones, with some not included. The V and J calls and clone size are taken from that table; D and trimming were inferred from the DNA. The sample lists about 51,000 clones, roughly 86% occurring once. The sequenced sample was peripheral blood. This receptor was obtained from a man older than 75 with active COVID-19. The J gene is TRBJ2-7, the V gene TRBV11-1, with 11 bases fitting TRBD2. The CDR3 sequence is CASSMTSGISSEQYF. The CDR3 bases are TGTGCCAGCAGCATGACTAGCGGGATTAGTTCCGAGCAGTACTTC.